Listed here are 20 T cell receptor beta chains from one sample, sequenced in a study of graft-versus-host responses after intestinal transplantation. For these receptors, no antigen is known. Sequencing was performed with immunoSEQ multiplex PCR; in TCRdb, only in-frame clones are kept and a portion is missing. The sample contains around 49,000 clones, more than 70% of which appear only once. The material sequenced was unstimulated CD4+ T cells sorted from spleen or lymph node cells, taken before transplant. The source is a human donor who was the organ donor for an intestinal transplant.

In DNA, the CDR3 is TGTGCCAGCAGCCTAGCGGGACAGGGGGCCAACGAGCAGTACTTC. Its protein product is CASSLAGQGANEQYF. V and J are TRBV28 and TRBJ2-7, with 12 bases aligning to TRBD1. Germline lookup yields CDR1 MDHEN and CDR2 SYDVKM. The length of the CDR3 is 15 residues. Trimming at V came to 6 bases and at J to 5 bases, leaving 8 bases not matched to a gene. Full variable domain (remainder filled in from reference TRBV28 and TRBJ2-7): DVKVTQSSRYLVKRTGEKVFLECVQDMDHENMFWYRQDPGLGLRLIYFSYDVKMKEKGDIPEGYSVSREKKERFSLILESASTNQTSMYLCASSLAGQGANEQYFGPGTRLTVT.

The genes are TRBV6-1 and TRBJ1-1; TRBD1 matches 7 bases. With V trimmed by 5 bases and J by 5 bases, 8 bases remained unmatched. Per the germline V gene, CDR1 is MNHNS and CDR2 is SASEGT. This CDR3 is 14 amino acids long. The CDR3 protein is CASSTPGTVTEAFF. Written as DNA, the CDR3 is TGTGCCAGCAGTACGCCCGGGACAGTGACTGAAGCTTTCTTT.

This clone came up once. The chain links TRBV28 to TRBJ2-5, with 13 positions matching TRBD2. The V and J ends lost 6 bases and 4 bases, in that order; junction bases with no gene match: 5. CDR1 and CDR2 from the germline V gene are MDHEN and SYDVKM. This CDR3 region has 15 residues. CDR3 coding DNA: TGTGCCAGCAGCCTCGGGACTAGCGGGACAGAGACCCAGTACTTC. It is translated as CASSLGTSGTETQYF.

This clone was detected only once. This chain connects TRBV4-3 to TRBJ2-1, with 10 bases that match TRBD2. Germline V gene lookup returns CDR1 LGHNA and CDR2 YSLEER. The ends lost 0 bases at V and 6 bases at J; junction bases unmatched: 8. The length of the CDR3 is 17 residues. CDR3 nucleotide sequence: TGCGCCAGCAGCCAAGACTGGATAGCGGGAGGTAGCAATGAGCAGTTCTTC. This gives the protein CASSQDWIAGGSNEQFF.

The rearrangement uses TRBV28 and TRBJ1-4, with D possibly matching TRBD1 (6 bases). Germline CDR1 and CDR2: MDHEN and SYDVKM. CDR3 length: 12 residues. Trimming took 6 bases from V and 7 from J, leaving 9 bases between them. CDR3 loop: CASRQQGEKLFF. The CDR3 bases are TGTGCCAGCAGGCAACAGGGTGAAAAACTGTTTTTT.

This chain connects TRBV9 to TRBJ2-2; TRBD1 aligns across 7 bases. V shed 1 base and J 0 bases; nucleotides not matched to a gene: 3. Germline V gene sequence: CDR1 SGDLS, CDR2 YYNGEE. The CDR3 has 16 amino acids. The CDR3 region is CASSVTDRANTGELFF. In DNA form, the CDR3 reads TGTGCCAGCAGCGTAACAGACAGGGCGAACACCGGGGAGCTGTTTTTT.

The chain carries TRBV13 and TRBJ2-7; 8 positions agree with TRBD1. With V trimmed by 4 bases and J by 6 bases, 2 bases remained unmatched. The CDR3 sequence is 12 residues long. Germline lookup yields CDR1 PRHDT and CDR2 FYEKMQ (reference sequence). CDR3 coding DNA: TGTGCCAGCAGCTACACAGGGGGCGAGCAGTACTTC. Its translation is CASSYTGGEQYF.

This clone was recorded only once. The V call is TRBV6-5, the J call TRBJ2-1; 10 bases match TRBD1. The CDR3 loop spans 15 amino acids. Unmatched junction bases numbered 6, after V lost 3 bases and J lost 7 bases. Germline V gene data show CDR1 as MNHEY and CDR2 as SVGAGI. The CDR3 nucleotides read TGTGCCAGCAGTTATACCGACAGGGGGCTGAATGAGCAGTTCTTC. It specifies CASSYTDRGLNEQFF.

This clone was detected only once. V and J are TRBV27 and TRBJ2-1, with TRBD1 matching 7 bases. This CDR3 comprises 15 residues. Losses at the gene ends were 6 bases for V and 4 bases for J; bases not matched to a gene: 9. The germline V gene has CDR1 MNHEY and CDR2 SMNVEV (reference sequence). This CDR3 is CASSPTGTYYNEQFF. In DNA, the CDR3 is TGTGCCAGCAGCCCGACAGGGACCTATTACAATGAGCAGTTCTTC.

The chain carries TRBV19 and TRBJ1-2, with D possibly TRBD1 on 6 matching bases. This CDR3 region has 13 residues. V was clipped by 7 bases and J by 8 bases, with 17 bases between them. Germline-derived CDR1 and CDR2 are LNHDA and SQIVND (reference sequence). The CDR3 sequence is CASKHTGRGGYTF. CDR3 coding DNA: TGTGCCAGTAAACACACAGGGCGAGGCGGCTACACCTTC. Combining the CDR3 with reference TRBV19 and TRBJ1-2 gives the whole variable domain DGGITQSPKYLFRKEGQNVTLSCEQNLNHDAMYWYRQDPGQGLRLIYYSQIVNDFQKGDIAEGYSVSREKKESFPLTVTSAQKNPTAFYLCASKHTGRGGYTFGSGTRLTVV.

The rearrangement joins TRBV6-1 to TRBJ2-3; TRBD1 matches 7 bases. Germline lookup yields CDR1 MNHNS and CDR2 SASEGT. J lost 4 bases, V lost 10 bases, and 8 bases had no gene match. The CDR3 runs 13 residues. CDR3 nucleotides: TGTGCCACACGCCAAGGGGGCGCAGATACGCAGTATTTT. It yields the protein CATRQGGADTQYF.

The chain links TRBV21-1 to TRBJ2-3; the table's TRBD2 call for D was not verified on the DNA. TRBV21-1 is assigned pseudogene status. This CDR3 is built from 17 residues. The CDR3 DNA reads TGTGCCAGCAGCATGCTAGCGGGAAGTTCCCTGACAGATACGCAGTATTTT. Its translation: CASSMLAGSSLTDTQYF.

A word on this clone: Other DNA sequences in this sample translate to the same CDR3. The genes are TRBV18 and TRBJ2-5; tentative D call: TRBD2 (5 bases). Germline lookup yields CDR1 KGHSH and CDR2 LQKENI. The CDR3 is 13 amino acids. With 4 bases removed from V and 0 bases from J, the gap between germline ends came to 6 bases. The CDR3 nucleotides read TGTGCCAGCTCACGCGGGTACCAAGAGACCCAGTACTTC. This sequence encodes CASSRGYQETQYF.

The genes are TRBV21-1 and TRBJ2-3; the DNA was not compared with TRBD2, the D call given in the table. TRBV21-1 is designated a pseudogene. The CDR3 extends over 15 amino acids. CDR3 bases: TGTGCCAGCAGCAAAGGCGGATACGGCACAGATACGCAGTATTTT. Translated: CASSKGGYGTDTQYF.

The genes are TRBV9 and TRBJ1-3, with 9 positions matching TRBD1. CDR1 and CDR2 (germline): SGDLS, YYNGEE. V gave up 0 bases and J gave up 3 bases; unmatched junction bases: 4. This CDR3 is built from 16 residues. CDR3 in amino acids: CASSVGDRVFGNTIYF. In DNA form, the CDR3 reads TGTGCCAGCAGCGTAGGGGACAGGGTATTTGGAAACACCATATATTTT.

The chain uses TRBV5-5 and TRBJ2-7; no firm D call. The CDR3 spans 12 residues. The V gene's germline CDR1 is SGHKS and CDR2 YYEKEE (reference sequence). Trimming took 0 bases from V and 4 from J, leaving 5 bases between them. In nucleotides, the CDR3 is TGTGCCAGCAGCTTGGCAGATTACGAGCAGTACTTC. Translation: CASSLADYEQYF.

The chain joins TRBV28 to TRBJ1-2; D is unresolved. Germline V gene data show CDR1 as MDHEN and CDR2 as SYDVKM. The V end lost 6 bases, the J end lost 2 bases, and 4 bases lay between the germline ends. CDR3 length: 11 residues. The CDR3 sequence is CASSLNYGYTF. The CDR3 DNA reads as TGTGCCAGCAGCCTAAACTATGGCTACACCTTC.

The J gene is TRBJ2-3, the V gene TRBV2, with 7 nucleotides matching TRBD1. The CDR3 is 13 amino acids. CDR1 and CDR2 from the germline V gene are SNHLY and FYNNEI. Germline trimming cut 8 bases from V and 5 bases from J; bases unmatched to any gene: 7. CDR3 residues: CASADRERDTQYF. The CDR3, as DNA: TGTGCCAGCGCAGACAGGGAACGAGATACGCAGTATTTT.

This clone was counted once. J is TRBJ2-1 and V is TRBV28, with D perhaps matching TRBD1 (6 bases). V was shortened by 3 bases and J by 5 bases, with 11 bases between the two germline ends. Germline-derived CDR1 and CDR2 are MDHEN and SYDVKM. The CDR3 is 14 residues long. CDR3 sequence reads: CASSFLNRDNEQFF. DNA of the CDR3: TGTGCCAGCAGTTTTCTGAACAGGGACAATGAGCAGTTCTTC.

V and J are TRBV5-6 and TRBJ2-3; possible D gene TRBD2, 5 bases. The CDR3 sequence is 15 residues long. Germline V gene sequence: CDR1 SGHDT, CDR2 YYEEEE. The V end lost 2 bases, the J end lost 1 base, and 11 bases lay between the germline ends. CDR3 loop: CASSFSRAGTDTQYF. In nucleotides, the CDR3 is TGTGCCAGCAGCTTCTCTCGAGCGGGCACAGATACGCAGTATTTT.